A selection of T cell receptor beta chains follows, all from one sample in a study of shared clonotypes between healthy human individuals. Clones were read by immunoSEQ multiplex PCR, and TCRdb kept only the in-frame ones, dropping some. This sample carries about 1.1 million clones, about four fifths of them seen once, and the ten largest clones take roughly 0.56%. The source material was memory CD4+ T cells from PBMCs. Receptor source: a man aged 18 to 29 in good health. Some clones in this sample may be carry-over from other donors' samples. The CDR3 runs from the conserved cysteine through the conserved F or W. The D gene is left open where the match is weak. Part of the rows lack a size; the others show once, few, many or a class for expanded clones.

clone_size	d_call	v_call	j_call	cdr3_aa	cdr3_nt
.	.	TRBV4-1	TRBJ1-2	CASSQGGWENYGYTF	TGCGCCAGCAGCCAAGGAGGTTGGGAAAACTATGGCTACACCTTC
.	.	TRBV15	TRBJ2-7	CATSREKPKSSYEQYF	TGTGCCACCAGCAGAGAAAAACCTAAGAGCTCCTACGAGCAGTACTTC
.	TRBD1	TRBV6-1	TRBJ2-3	CASSEGTWGQLADTQYF	TGTGCCAGCAGTGAAGGGACATGGGGACAGCTCGCAGATACGCAGTATTTT
.	.	TRBV19	TRBJ2-5	CASSIAGSETQYF	TGTGCCAGTAGTATTGCCGGCAGCGAGACCCAGTACTTC
few	.	TRBV5-1	TRBJ2-2	CASSPTGTGELFF	TGCGCCAGCAGTCCGACGGGGACCGGGGAGCTGTTTTTT
.	.	TRBV2	TRBJ2-3	CASSLSRDTQYF	TGTGCCAGCAGCCTTAGTCGAGATACGCAGTATTTT
.	TRBD1	TRBV5-1	TRBJ1-4	CASAQGPNEKLFF	TGCGCCAGCGCACAGGGGCCTAATGAAAAACTGTTTTTT
.	TRBD1	TRBV28	TRBJ2-5	CATIGNPGGSLWETQYF	TGTGCCACCATTGGGAACCCAGGGGGCTCGCTCTGGGAGACCCAGTACTTC
.	TRBD2	TRBV2	TRBJ2-2	CASSITSANTGELFF	TGTGCCAGCAGTATAACTAGCGCAAACACCGGGGAGCTGTTTTTT
.	.	TRBV9	TRBJ1-2	CASSVDSNYGYTF	TGTGCCAGCAGCGTAGACAGTAACTATGGCTACACCTTC
.	.	TRBV4-3	TRBJ2-7	CASSQERASVEQYF	TGCGCCAGCAGCCAAGAGCGGGCATCGGTTGAGCAGTACTTC
once	.	TRBV5-4	TRBJ2-5	CASSLVLGSRETQYF	TGTGCCAGCAGCTTGGTGTTGGGATCCAGAGAGACCCAGTACTTC
.	.	TRBV5-1	TRBJ2-1	CASSLVQTPYNEQFF	TGCGCCAGCAGCTTGGTTCAGACACCCTACAATGAGCAGTTCTTC
.	.	TRBV11-3	TRBJ2-1	CASSSPTSNEQFF	TGTGCCAGCAGCTCGCCGACTAGCAATGAGCAGTTCTTC
.	.	TRBV5-1	TRBJ1-1	CASSLAGEKNTEAFF	TGCGCCAGCAGCTTGGCCGGGGAGAAGAACACTGAAGCTTTCTTT
.	.	TRBV5-5	TRBJ2-5	CASSLGVVAGELQGTQYF	TGTGCCAGCAGCTTGGGGGTGGTGGCAGGGGAGCTCCAAGGGACCCAGTACTTC
.	.	TRBV2	TRBJ2-6	CASSRVSGANVLTF	TGTGCCAGCAGTCGGGTCTCTGGGGCCAACGTCCTGACTTTC
.	.	TRBV6-1	TRBJ1-5	CASSPFQGRNQPQHF	TGTGCCAGCAGTCCTTTTCAGGGGAGGAATCAGCCCCAGCATTTT
.	TRBD1	TRBV27	TRBJ2-5	CASSLSGTGWETQYF	TGTGCCAGCAGTTTATCGGGGACAGGCTGGGAGACCCAGTACTTC
.	TRBD2	TRBV2	TRBJ2-2	CASTLLAGATGELFF	TGTGCCAGCACACTTTTAGCGGGAGCCACCGGGGAGCTGTTTTTT
.	TRBD2	TRBV5-4	TRBJ2-5	CASSLGAGGETQYF	TGTGCCAGCAGCTTGGGGGCGGGAGGAGAGACCCAGTACTTC
.	TRBD2	TRBV2	TRBJ2-7	CASTPAPLAVQYF	TGTGCCAGCACCCCAGCCCCCCTAGCGGTTCAGTACTTC
.	.	TRBV5-6	TRBJ1-1	CASSLYTGVQLNTEAFF	TGTGCCAGCAGCTTATATACCGGGGTTCAACTGAACACTGAAGCTTTCTTT
.	TRBD1	TRBV7-2	TRBJ2-7	CASSSTIGTAYEQYF	TGTGCCAGCAGTTCTACAATCGGGACAGCCTACGAGCAGTACTTC
.	TRBD1	TRBV7-2	TRBJ1-2	CASSPRQGPPGYTF	TGTGCCAGCAGCCCACGACAGGGGCCTCCTGGCTACACCTTC
.	.	TRBV7-9	TRBJ2-2	CASALGVNTGELFF	TGTGCCAGCGCACTGGGGGTGAACACCGGGGAGCTGTTTTTT
.	.	TRBV6-5	TRBJ1-2	CASSSPSYGYTF	TGTGCCAGCAGTAGCCCCAGCTATGGCTACACCTTC
.	.	TRBV7-3	TRBJ2-1	CASSPPGDNEQFF	TGTGCCAGCAGCCCGCCAGGAGACAATGAGCAGTTCTTC
.	TRBD1	TRBV30	TRBJ1-5	CAWSVTGASPNQPQHF	TGTGCCTGGAGTGTAACAGGGGCATCTCCCAATCAGCCCCAGCATTTT
.	.	TRBV5-1	TRBJ2-1	CASSLGYSYNEQFF	TGCGCCAGCAGCTTGGGGTACTCCTACAATGAGCAGTTCTTC
.	TRBD1	TRBV11-2	TRBJ2-7	CASSSGQLYEQYF	TGTGCCAGCAGCTCGGGACAGCTATACGAGCAGTACTTC
.	.	TRBV29-1	TRBJ2-1	CSVEVGQLEQFF	TGCAGCGTTGAAGTAGGGCAGCTAGAGCAGTTCTTC
.	.	TRBV5-1	TRBJ2-2	CASSSTGLSNTGELFF	TGCGCCAGCAGCTCCACGGGCCTATCGAACACCGGGGAGCTGTTTTTT
.	TRBD1	TRBV6-5	TRBJ1-1	CASTQTGGAFTEAFF	TGTGCCAGCACCCAGACAGGGGGCGCGTTTACTGAAGCTTTCTTT
.	.	TRBV7-9	TRBJ2-3	CASRLEGTDTQYF	TGTGCCAGCAGGTTAGAGGGCACAGATACGCAGTATTTT
.	.	TRBV27	TRBJ1-2	CASRGISGYTF	TGTGCCAGCAGGGGTATCTCTGGCTACACCTTC
.	.	TRBV5-1	TRBJ1-1	CASSQVGRNTEAFF	TGCGCCAGCAGCCAGGTTGGGAGGAACACTGAAGCTTTCTTT
.	TRBD1	TRBV10-1	TRBJ1-1	CASRGTASAFF	TGCGCCAGCCGAGGGACAGCGTCGGCTTTCTTT
.	.	TRBV5-1	TRBJ2-1	CASSHKGGRNEQFF	TGCGCCAGCAGCCACAAAGGGGGAAGGAATGAGCAGTTCTTC
.	.	TRBV6-1	TRBJ2-7	CASSEQRGRLRAEQYF	TGTGCCAGCAGTGAACAGAGGGGCAGACTTCGAGCCGAGCAGTACTTC
.	TRBD1	TRBV5-1	TRBJ2-3	CASSPPTGGFFTDTQYF	TGCGCCAGCAGCCCCCCAACAGGGGGATTTTTTACAGATACGCAGTATTTT
.	TRBD1	TRBV6-5	TRBJ2-2	CASSYGQGARTGELFF	TGTGCCAGCAGTTACGGACAGGGGGCTAGGACCGGGGAGCTGTTTTTT
.	TRBD2	TRBV18	TRBJ2-5	CASSPGLAGGTEETQYF	TGTGCCAGCTCACCGGGACTAGCGGGAGGCACGGAGGAGACCCAGTACTTC
.	TRBD2	TRBV19	TRBJ2-2	CASQGAGSTGELFF	TGTGCCAGCCAGGGAGCGGGGAGCACCGGGGAGCTGTTTTTT
once	.	TRBV14	TRBJ2-5	CASSQGVSGAQETQYF	TGTGCCAGCAGCCAAGGGGTTTCCGGAGCCCAAGAGACCCAGTACTTC
.	.	TRBV29-1	TRBJ1-1	CSAGRENTEAFF	TGCAGCGCCGGACGGGAGAACACTGAAGCTTTCTTT
once	.	TRBV11-2	TRBJ2-3	CASSLETQYF	TGTGCCAGCAGCTTAGAGACGCAGTATTTT
.	.	TRBV12-5	TRBJ2-5	CASGLRETQYF	TGTGCTAGTGGTCTAAGGGAGACCCAGTACTTC
.	.	TRBV20-1	TRBJ2-1	CSASTEDEQFF	TGCAGTGCTAGTACTGAGGATGAGCAGTTCTTC